These 11 T cell receptor beta chains came from one sample sequenced in a study of post-analysis software for immune sequencing data (dated by TCRdb to about 2015). What the work shows at the level of the full study, not this receptor alone: Roughly 5 TRBV segments, including TRBV5-6, TRBV5-1 and TRBV20-1, were significantly more frequent in patients than controls.

No antigen has been assigned to these receptors. Libraries came from PCR. Reads for this sample came from an Illumina HiSeq 2500. To reduce PCR and sequencing biases, unique molecular identifiers were built into the TCR beta cDNA libraries. The public sequencing data were trimmed at Q25 with fastp and processed into clonotypes with MiXCR by TCRdb, which kept only in-frame beta chains. Every CDR3 protein is listed once, alongside the most common genes and DNA of its rows. This sample lists just over 250,000 distinct CDR3 sequences; around 34% were detected once. Under 5% of the sample is taken by the ten largest. Sequencing used blood. These receptors all come from a girl aged 5-17 years with multiple sclerosis.

CDR3: CASSLKSNYGYTF. CDR3 bases: TGTGCCAGCAGCTTAAAGTCTAACTATGGCTACACCTTC. The chain employs TRBV7-8 and TRBJ1-2, with D unresolved. The CDR3 is made up of 13 amino acids. The V gene's germline CDR1 is SGHVS and CDR2 FQNEAQ. V dropped 2 bases and J dropped 0 bases, with 4 bases sitting between them.

As for this clonotype: The CDR3 end shows no conserved phenylalanine or tryptophan, and so a read error is likely. It is unclear where the CDR3 begins or ends on the DNA, so no DNA is shown, and the CDR3 is as TCRdb lists it. The chain recombines TRBV7-3 with TRBJ2-1; TRBD1, as called in the table, went unchecked against the DNA. The CDR3 has 13 amino acids, counting both end residues. Per the germline V gene, CDR1 is SGHTA and CDR2 is FQGTGA. Here the CDR3 reads CASSLTRQDEQFI.

The rearrangement links TRBV7-9 to TRBJ2-7, with D maybe TRBD2 (6 bases). CDR3 size: 13 residues. The V end was cut by 5 bases, the J end by 5 bases, with 13 bases between. Looked up from germline, CDR1 is SEHNR and CDR2 is FQNEAQ (reference sequence). CDR3 protein: CASSIGSGDEQYF. Written as DNA, the CDR3 is TGTGCCAGCAGCATCGGCTCGGGGGACGAGCAGTACTTC.

The gene calls are TRBV24-1 and TRBJ2-1, with 7 bases that match TRBD1. Per the germline V gene, CDR1 is KGHDR and CDR2 is SFDVKD. The CDR3 is made up of 13 amino acids. Trimming removed 3 bases from V and 10 bases from J; junction bases left unmatched: 5. CDR3 loop: CATSDPTGDEQFF. The CDR3 DNA reads as TGTGCCACCAGTGATCCCACAGGGGACGAGCAGTTCTTC.

V and J are TRBV9 and TRBJ2-1; D not resolved. Germline V CDR1 and CDR2: SGDLS, YYNGEE. Trimming removed 0 bases at V and 8 bases at J, with 12 bases between. The CDR3 is made up of 14 amino acids. The CDR3 DNA reads as TGTGCCAGCAGCGTAGTTAGCAGTACCGATGAGCAGTTCTTC. This sequence encodes CASSVVSSTDEQFF.

This clonotype came up many times. V usage is TRBV5-1 and J usage is TRBJ1-2; 8 bases line up with TRBD1. This CDR3 is 14 amino acids long. V dropped 3 bases and J dropped 6; count of bases not matched to a gene: 7. The germline V gene has CDR1 SGHRS and CDR2 YFSETQ. In DNA form, the CDR3 reads TGCGCCAGCAGCTCGGGACAGGAGGGCGATGGCTACACCTTC. This sequence encodes CASSSGQEGDGYTF.

This clonotype was counted at least ten times. The CDR3, as DNA: TGCAGTGCTACCAAGGACAGCGTCTACGAGCAGTACTTC. Its translation is CSATKDSVYEQYF. This rearrangement joins TRBV20-1 to TRBJ2-7; D possibly corresponds to TRBD1 (6 bases). Germline V gene sequence: CDR1 DFQATT, CDR2 SNEGSKA (reference sequence). CDR3 length equals 13 residues. The V end lost 4 bases, the J end lost 3 bases, and 13 bases lay between the germline ends.

As for this clonotype: A clone one base away is much larger, so this may be a read error. J is TRBJ1-2 and V is TRBV12-3 or TRBV12-4; D gene unclear. There are 11 residues in the CDR3. Trimming cost V 3 bases and J 6 bases, with 5 bases left between them. The CDR3: CASSFGHGYTF. Here the CDR3 DNA reads TGTGCCAGCAGTTTCGGCCATGGCTACACCTTC.

This clonotype occurred once. The chain carries TRBV10-3 and TRBJ2-2; the match to TRBD1 covers 7 bases. V gave up 4 bases and J gave up 7 bases; unmatched junction bases: 9. The CDR3 is 15 residues long. Germline lookup yields CDR1 ENHRY and CDR2 SYGVKD. CDR3 nucleotides: TGTGCCATCAGTGTTCTGGACAGGTCCCACGGGGAGCTGTTTTTT. It translates to CAISVLDRSHGELFF.

The chain has TRBV24-1 and TRBJ2-3; TRBD2 is a possible D gene (6 bases). V shed 6 bases and J shed 0 bases, with 6 bases lying between them. The CDR3 covers 13 residues. Germline lookup yields CDR1 KGHDR and CDR2 SFDVKD. CDR3 nucleotides: TGTGCCACCAGTCTAGCGAGCACAGATACGCAGTATTTT. Its protein is CATSLASTDTQYF.

This clonotype was found a few times. For the CDR3, the DNA is TGCAGTGCTCTGAAGACCGGGACTTCCTTTGAGACCCAGTACTTC. Its translation: CSALKTGTSFETQYF. J is TRBJ2-5 and V is TRBV20-1; D is perhaps TRBD2 (6 bases). Per the germline V gene, CDR1 is DFQATT and CDR2 is SNEGSKA (reference sequence). V was clipped by 5 bases and J by 5 bases, with 21 bases between them. The CDR3 covers 15 residues.